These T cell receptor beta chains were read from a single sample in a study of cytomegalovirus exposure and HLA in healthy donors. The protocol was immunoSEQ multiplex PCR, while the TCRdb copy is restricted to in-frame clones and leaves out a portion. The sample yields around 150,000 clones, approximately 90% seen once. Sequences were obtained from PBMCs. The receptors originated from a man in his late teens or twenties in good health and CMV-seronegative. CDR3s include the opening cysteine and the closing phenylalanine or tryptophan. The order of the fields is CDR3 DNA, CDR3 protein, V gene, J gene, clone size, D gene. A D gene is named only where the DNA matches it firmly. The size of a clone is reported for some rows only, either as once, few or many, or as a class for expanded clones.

DNA: TGTGCCAGCAGCTTAGATGGGGCAGGGGGATCCGGGGAGCTGTTTTTT
CDR3: CASSLDGAGGSGELFF
V: TRBV13
J: TRBJ2-2
size: .
D: TRBD1

DNA: TGTGCCAGTAGTATAGATCGCGGACTAGCGTTCAACGAGCAGTACTTC
CDR3: CASSIDRGLAFNEQYF
V: TRBV19
J: TRBJ2-7
size: .
D: TRBD2

DNA: TGTGCCAGCAGTGAAGCCTCGGGACAGCCTTATCAGCCCCAGCATTTT
CDR3: CASSEASGQPYQPQHF
V: TRBV6-1
J: TRBJ1-5
size: .
D: TRBD1

DNA: TGTGCCAGCAGCTTAATGTCAGGGTCCAATTCACCCCTCCACTTT
CDR3: CASSLMSGSNSPLHF
V: TRBV7-3
J: TRBJ1-6
size: few
D: .

DNA: TGTGCCAGCAGCCCGGACAGGGCAGTGGATGGCTACACCTTC
CDR3: CASSPDRAVDGYTF
V: TRBV9
J: TRBJ1-2
size: .
D: TRBD1

DNA: TGTGCCAGCATATCCCGGGACAGGGGTTTCGCTGAAGCTTTCTTT
CDR3: CASISRDRGFAEAFF
V: TRBV28
J: TRBJ1-1
size: .
D: TRBD1

DNA: TGTGCCAGCAGCCCCTATCGGGCAGGGCTTAATCAGCCCCAGCATTTT
CDR3: CASSPYRAGLNQPQHF
V: TRBV7-8
J: TRBJ1-5
size: .
D: .

DNA: TGTGCCACCAGCCCCTCCGGGGATCTGAACTCGGCCGGGGAGCTGTTTTTT
CDR3: CATSPSGDLNSAGELFF
V: TRBV15
J: TRBJ2-2
size: .
D: .

DNA: TGTGCCAGCAGTCGTGAGGGAACGAACACCGGGGAGCTGTTTTTT
CDR3: CASSREGTNTGELFF
V: TRBV6-1
J: TRBJ2-2
size: .
D: .

DNA: TGTGCCAGCCAGGGAATGACAGGGGGCGCATGGAATTCACCCCTCCACTTT
CDR3: CASQGMTGGAWNSPLHF
V: TRBV27
J: TRBJ1-6
size: .
D: TRBD1

DNA: TGCAGTGGAAGGGGGGGTTACGAGCAGTACTTC
CDR3: CSGRGGYEQYF
V: TRBV20-1
J: TRBJ2-7
size: .
D: .

DNA: TGCGCCAGCAGCTTGGGCGGGGTTCCGGATTCACCCCTCCACTTT
CDR3: CASSLGGVPDSPLHF
V: TRBV5-1
J: TRBJ1-6
size: .
D: .

DNA: TGTGCCAGCAGCTTGGCTGCTAGCGGTTACTACAATGAGCAGTTCTTC
CDR3: CASSLAASGYYNEQFF
V: TRBV7-2
J: TRBJ2-1
size: .
D: TRBD2

DNA: TGTGCCAGTAGTATACAAGGAGGGGACAGGGTCTTCCAAGAGACCCAGTACTTC
CDR3: CASSIQGGDRVFQETQYF
V: TRBV19
J: TRBJ2-5
size: .
D: TRBD1

DNA: TGTGCCAGTAGTATATCGGTGAACAATGAGCAGTTCTTC
CDR3: CASSISVNNEQFF
V: TRBV19
J: TRBJ2-1
size: .
D: .

DNA: TGCGCCAGCAGCCCCGGGACTAGCGGGGGAGTGGATACGCAGTATTTT
CDR3: CASSPGTSGGVDTQYF
V: TRBV5-1
J: TRBJ2-3
size: .
D: TRBD2

DNA: TGTGCCAGCAGTGTAACAGGGGCGGTTATCAATCAGCCCCAGCATTTT
CDR3: CASSVTGAVINQPQHF
V: TRBV6-1
J: TRBJ1-5
size: .
D: TRBD1

DNA: TGTGCCAGCAGGGATCCTCGTACAGGGGGCATAGGTGGCTACACCTTC
CDR3: CASRDPRTGGIGGYTF
V: TRBV2
J: TRBJ1-2
size: .
D: TRBD1

DNA: TGCGCCAGCAGCTTGGACGGTTATCTCCGGGAGCTGTTTTTT
CDR3: CASSLDGYLRELFF
V: TRBV5-1
J: TRBJ2-2
size: .
D: .

DNA: TGTGCCAGCAGCCAAGACGCATATAGCGGGAGACCGACAGATACGCAGTATTTT
CDR3: CASSQDAYSGRPTDTQYF
V: TRBV14
J: TRBJ2-3
size: .
D: TRBD2

DNA: TGTGCCAGCAGCTTCCTTTCAGTCCACTATGGCTACACCTTC
CDR3: CASSFLSVHYGYTF
V: TRBV7-9
J: TRBJ1-2
size: .
D: .

DNA: TGTGCCAGCACGACCGGGACACTTTATGAAAAACTGTTTTTT
CDR3: CASTTGTLYEKLFF
V: TRBV6-4
J: TRBJ1-4
size: .
D: .

DNA: TGTGCCAGCAGCCTTGGGGGAGGCCGGTACAATGAGCAGTTCTTC
CDR3: CASSLGGGRYNEQFF
V: TRBV7-9
J: TRBJ2-1
size: few
D: .

DNA: TGTGCCAGCTCCCGACTGCGCTCCTACGAGCAGTACTTC
CDR3: CASSRLRSYEQYF
V: TRBV18
J: TRBJ2-7
size: .
D: .

DNA: TGTGCCAGCAGCTTTAGGGGCACTGAAGCTTTCTTT
CDR3: CASSFRGTEAFF
V: TRBV11-3
J: TRBJ1-1
size: few
D: .

DNA: TGCAGCGTTGAAGATCAGGGGGAAAAACTGTTTTTT
CDR3: CSVEDQGEKLFF
V: TRBV29-1
J: TRBJ1-4
size: .
D: .

DNA: TGTGCCAGCTCACCTGTTCGGGCCCCACAGGGTGAGCAGTTCTTC
CDR3: CASSPVRAPQGEQFF
V: TRBV18
J: TRBJ2-1
size: .
D: .

DNA: TGTGCCAGCAGTGAACAGGGAGGGATTAGCAATCAGCCCCAGCATTTT
CDR3: CASSEQGGISNQPQHF
V: TRBV6-1
J: TRBJ1-5
size: .
D: .

DNA: TGCGCCAGCAGCACCTCAGGGTTAGATACGCAGTATTTT
CDR3: CASSTSGLDTQYF
V: TRBV5-1
J: TRBJ2-3
size: .
D: .

DNA: TGCGCCAGCAGCTATGGGAGGGACACTGAAGCTTTCTTT
CDR3: CASSYGRDTEAFF
V: TRBV5-1
J: TRBJ1-1
size: .
D: .

DNA: TGTGCCAGCAGCCCTCGTGGGGGCGGCTATGGCTACACCTTC
CDR3: CASSPRGGGYGYTF
V: TRBV6-1
J: TRBJ1-2
size: .
D: .

DNA: TGTGCCAGCAGTACTCAGGGGCTGGAGACCCAGTACTTC
CDR3: CASSTQGLETQYF
V: TRBV6-6
J: TRBJ2-5
size: .
D: .

DNA: TGTGCCAGCAGCCAAGGGCCGGGACACAAGCTATCCCTTGACACCGGGGAGCTGTTTTTT
CDR3: CASSQGPGHKLSLDTGELFF
V: TRBV14
J: TRBJ2-2
size: .
D: .

DNA: TGTGCCAGCTCGTCGGACACTGAAGCTTTCTTT
CDR3: CASSSDTEAFF
V: TRBV5-4
J: TRBJ1-1
size: once
D: .

DNA: TGTGCCAGCAGCTTGGGTTGGACGGACATTAGCAATCAGCCCCAGCATTTT
CDR3: CASSLGWTDISNQPQHF
V: TRBV7-8
J: TRBJ1-5
size: once
D: .

DNA: TGCGCCAGCAGTCTCTCCACTAGCGGGGCAAGGGATACGCAGTATTTT
CDR3: CASSLSTSGARDTQYF
V: TRBV5-1
J: TRBJ2-3
size: .
D: TRBD2

DNA: TGTGCCAGCAGTGAACTAGGGGCAAGGGCTGGAAACACCATATATTTT
CDR3: CASSELGARAGNTIYF
V: TRBV6-1
J: TRBJ1-3
size: .
D: .

DNA: TGTGCCTGGAGTGTATACAGGGACTACAATGAGCAGTTCTTC
CDR3: CAWSVYRDYNEQFF
V: TRBV30
J: TRBJ2-1
size: .
D: .

DNA: TGTGCCAGCAGCTTTTCTAGCGGGAGCACAGATACGCAGTATTTT
CDR3: CASSFSSGSTDTQYF
V: TRBV7-8
J: TRBJ2-3
size: .
D: TRBD2

DNA: TGCGCCAGCAGCTTTTCGGAAGGGGCCTACTACGAGCAGTACTTC
CDR3: CASSFSEGAYYEQYF
V: TRBV5-1
J: TRBJ2-7
size: .
D: .

DNA: TGTGCCAGCAGCTTAGAACTCAGGGACACCGGGGAGCTGTTTTTT
CDR3: CASSLELRDTGELFF
V: TRBV5-4
J: TRBJ2-2
size: .
D: .